What follows is one TCR beta chain and its context. This sample was included in a study of T cells in Graves' hyperthyroidism and ophthalmopathy. Across the study: Any treatment followed the collection of peripheral blood at initial diagnosis.

The germline CDR1 and CDR2 sequences are LNHNV and YYDKDF (reference sequence). This CDR3 has 16 residues. V gave up 3 bases and J gave up 2 bases, with 11 bases separating them. The TCR beta CDR3 regions underwent amplification using RNA transcripts as the source. RT-PCR in the first round (using the HTBI primer set) targeted the TCR CDR3. TCRdb independently ran MiXCR on the multiplex PCR reads; one entry per CDR3 protein. The table shows more than 100,000 distinct CDR3 sequences, with 47% occurring only once. The material sequenced was blood. The V gene is TRBV15, the J gene TRBJ1-6; D gene unclear. The receptor's source is a man aged 35-49 years with Graves' hyperthyroidism. This CDR3 is CATSSGSATYNSPLHF. As DNA, the CDR3 is TGTGCCACCAGCAGTGGTTCGGCTACCTATAATTCACCCCTCCACTTT.